This T cell receptor beta chain originates from a study of PD-1 blockade in classical Hodgkin lymphoma. Findings and limits, study-wide: Exclusion covered patients beginning nivolumab under 1 year post-ASCT. By C4D1 there was a significant rise in CD4+ TCR diversity but not in CD8+ TCR diversity.

CDR1 MGHRA and CDR2 YSYEKL come from the germline V gene. V was clipped by 0 bases and J by 2 bases, with 9 bases between them. This CDR3 region has 15 residues. On this clone itself: Its antigen is undetermined.

Measured with immunoSEQ multiplex PCR; TCRdb has only the in-frame clones, and not every one. The sample includes 90,000 to 95,000 clones, 89% of them seen just once. After autologous stem cell transplantation all patients relapsed, and prior brentuximab vedotin exposure differed between cohorts. The sequencing here drew on peripheral blood mononuclear cells (PBMCs), taken before the second cycle of nivolumab. This TCR derives from a human donor with classical Hodgkin lymphoma. The rearrangement joins TRBV4-1 to TRBJ2-3; the D call may be TRBD1 or TRBD2 (5 bases each). In DNA, the CDR3 is TGCGCCAGCAGCCAAGAGGGGACGGCCACAGATACGCAGTATTTT. It yields the protein CASSQEGTATDTQYF.